This T cell receptor beta chain was captured by sequencing in a study of cytomegalovirus exposure and HLA in healthy donors. The PCR used 60 Vbeta and 13 Jbeta primers. Only in-frame clones appear in the TCRdb table, and some are missing; sequencing was by immunoSEQ multiplex PCR. This sample yields about 94,000 clones, of which around 74% are seen a single time; about 7% belongs to the top ten. Germline values: CDR1 SGHTA, CDR2 FQGNSA. The V gene lost 1 base and the J gene lost 0 bases, with 7 bases spanning the gap. The CDR3 has 15 amino acids. This chain connects TRBV7-2 to TRBJ2-1; D perhaps matches TRBD2 (6 bases). This sequence originates from a man aged 35 to 55 in good health and CMV-seropositive. The source material was PBMCs. CDR3 protein: CASSLGAGSYNEQFF. DNA of the CDR3: TGTGCCAGCAGCTTAGGAGCGGGCTCCTACAATGAGCAGTTCTTC.